This TCR beta chain was profiled in a study of shared clonotypes between healthy human individuals. Unsorted samples relied on 80 million to 90 million PBMCs, which served as the source of genomic DNA. A remark on this clone: Its antigen is as yet unknown. A much bigger clone sits one base away, suggesting this may be a read error. Within the sample, other DNA sequences also encode this same CDR3.

Findings and caveats of the study: Owing to a small donor count, the genetic and exposure-history diversity represented was limited. An anticipated effect of sequencing depth on clonotype sharing among donors was recognized.

Germline V gene sequence: CDR1 GTSNPN, CDR2 SVGIG (reference sequence). The CDR3 runs to 16 residues. TCRdb's copy holds only in-frame clones and misses some; the assay was immunoSEQ multiplex PCR. The repertoire consists of 400,000 to 550,000 clones, with roughly 78% occurring once and the leading ten covering around 12%. The sample comprised PBMCs. This receptor was identified in a woman aged 40 to 50 in good health. Some clones in this sample may be carry-over from other donors' samples. The J gene is TRBJ2-5, the V gene TRBV30, with 9 positions matching TRBD2. The J call may be in error: the DNA end matches TRBJ2-7 better. The CDR3 coding sequence is TGTGCCTGGAGTCTGTATGTGACTAGCGGTTCCTACGAGCAGTACTTC. Its protein product is CAWSLYVTSGSYEQYF.